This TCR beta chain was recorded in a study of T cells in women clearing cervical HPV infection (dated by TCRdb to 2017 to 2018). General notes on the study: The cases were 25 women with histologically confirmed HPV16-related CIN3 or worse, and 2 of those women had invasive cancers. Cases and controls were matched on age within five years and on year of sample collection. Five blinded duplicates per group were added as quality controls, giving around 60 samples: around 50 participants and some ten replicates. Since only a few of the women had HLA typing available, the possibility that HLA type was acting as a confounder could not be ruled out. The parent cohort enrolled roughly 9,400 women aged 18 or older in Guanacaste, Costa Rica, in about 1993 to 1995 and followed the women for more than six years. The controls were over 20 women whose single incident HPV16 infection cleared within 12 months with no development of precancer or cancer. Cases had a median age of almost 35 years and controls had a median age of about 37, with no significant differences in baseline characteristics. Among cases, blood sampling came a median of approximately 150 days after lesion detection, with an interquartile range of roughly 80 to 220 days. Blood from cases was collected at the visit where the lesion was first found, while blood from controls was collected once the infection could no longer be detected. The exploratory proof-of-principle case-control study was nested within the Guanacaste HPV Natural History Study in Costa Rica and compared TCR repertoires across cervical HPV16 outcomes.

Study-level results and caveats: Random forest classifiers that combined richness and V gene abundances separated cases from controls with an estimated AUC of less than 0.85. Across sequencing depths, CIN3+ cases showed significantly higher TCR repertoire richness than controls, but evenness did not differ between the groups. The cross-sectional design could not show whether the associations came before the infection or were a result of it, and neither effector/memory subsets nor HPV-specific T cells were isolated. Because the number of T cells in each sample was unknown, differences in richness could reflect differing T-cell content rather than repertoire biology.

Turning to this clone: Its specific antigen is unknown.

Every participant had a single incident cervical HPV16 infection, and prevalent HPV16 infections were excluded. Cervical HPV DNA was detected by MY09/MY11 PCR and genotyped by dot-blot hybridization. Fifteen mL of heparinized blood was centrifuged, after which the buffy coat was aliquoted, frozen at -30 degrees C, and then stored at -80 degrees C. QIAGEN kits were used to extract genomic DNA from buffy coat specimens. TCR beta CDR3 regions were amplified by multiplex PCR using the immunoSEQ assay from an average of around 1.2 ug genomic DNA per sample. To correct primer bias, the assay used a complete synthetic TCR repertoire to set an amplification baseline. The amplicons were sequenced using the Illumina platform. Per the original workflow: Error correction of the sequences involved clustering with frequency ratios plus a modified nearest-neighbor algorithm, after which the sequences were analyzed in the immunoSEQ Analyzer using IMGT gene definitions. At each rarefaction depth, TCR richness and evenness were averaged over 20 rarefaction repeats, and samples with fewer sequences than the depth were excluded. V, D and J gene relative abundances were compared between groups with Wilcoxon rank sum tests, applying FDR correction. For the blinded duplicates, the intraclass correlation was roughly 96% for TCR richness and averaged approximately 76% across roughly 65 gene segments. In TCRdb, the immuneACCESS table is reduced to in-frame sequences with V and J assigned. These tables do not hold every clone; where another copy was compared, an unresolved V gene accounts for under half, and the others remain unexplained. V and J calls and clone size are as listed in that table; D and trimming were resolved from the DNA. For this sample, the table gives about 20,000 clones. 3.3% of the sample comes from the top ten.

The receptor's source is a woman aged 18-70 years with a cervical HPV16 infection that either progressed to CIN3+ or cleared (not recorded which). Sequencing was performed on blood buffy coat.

The sequenced CDR3 bases are TGTGCCTTAGCGGGGGTAGGTGGAAACACC. Translated, it reads CALAGVGGNT. The full CDR3 sequence reads CALAGVGGNTIYF. The sequence joins TRBV30 to TRBJ1-3; TRBD1 is a weak D gene call, 5 bases matching. The CDR3 extends 3 residues past the end of the read, so its final part is completed from the germline J gene. CDR1 and CDR2 (GTSNPN, SVGIG) derive from the germline V gene (reference sequence). V was cut back by 7 bases and J by 3 bases, leaving a gap of 13 bases between them. The CDR3, cysteine through phenylalanine, is 13 amino acids long. Part of the CDR3 DNA is given, 30 bases translated from base 1.